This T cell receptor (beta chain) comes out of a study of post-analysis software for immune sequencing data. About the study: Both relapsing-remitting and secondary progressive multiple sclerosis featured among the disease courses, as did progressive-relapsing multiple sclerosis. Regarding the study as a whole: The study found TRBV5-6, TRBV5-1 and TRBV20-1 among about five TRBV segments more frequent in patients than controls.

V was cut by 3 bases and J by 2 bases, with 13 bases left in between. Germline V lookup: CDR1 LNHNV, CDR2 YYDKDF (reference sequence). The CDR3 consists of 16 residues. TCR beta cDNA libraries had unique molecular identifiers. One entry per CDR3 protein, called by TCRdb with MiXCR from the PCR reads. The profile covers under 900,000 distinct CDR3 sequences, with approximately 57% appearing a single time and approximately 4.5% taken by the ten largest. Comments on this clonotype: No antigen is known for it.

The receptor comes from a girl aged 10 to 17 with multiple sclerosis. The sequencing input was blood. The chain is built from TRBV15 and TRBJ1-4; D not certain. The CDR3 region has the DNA TGTGCCACCAGCAGCAGTCTGAGGACGACTAATGAAAAACTGTTTTTT. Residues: CATSSSLRTTNEKLFF.